This T cell receptor (beta chain) is drawn from a study of patients and donors after allogeneic stem cell transplantation. This clonotype was seen more than once but under ten times. The CDR3 covers 13 residues. Germline CDR1 is SGHTA and CDR2 is FQGNSA. V was shortened by 5 bases and J by 7 bases, with 14 bases between the two germline ends. TCRdb called the RT-PCR reads again in MiXCR, with one record for every CDR3 protein. The sample consists of over 350,000 distinct CDR3 sequences, 15% to 20% of them appearing once. J is TRBJ2-5 and V is TRBV7-2; no reliable D call. The clonotype originates from a human donor who was either an allogeneic HSCT recipient or a stem cell or donor lymphocyte infusion donor (not recorded which). It is not recorded whose cells these are; they may come from a transplant donor. Sequenced input: blood, either unsorted or a sorted T cell fraction (not recorded which). This CDR3 reads CASSRLLGVTQYF. The DNA for the CDR3 is TGTGCCAGCAGCCGGCTCCTTGGGGTGACCCAGTACTTC. The whole variable domain, filled in from reference TRBV7-2 and TRBJ2-5, reads GAGVSQSPSNKVTEKGKDVELRCDPISGHTALYWYRQSLGQGLEFLIYFQGNSAPDKSGLPSDRFSAERTGGSVSTLTIQRTQQEDSAVYLCASSRLLGVTQYFGPGTRLLVL.